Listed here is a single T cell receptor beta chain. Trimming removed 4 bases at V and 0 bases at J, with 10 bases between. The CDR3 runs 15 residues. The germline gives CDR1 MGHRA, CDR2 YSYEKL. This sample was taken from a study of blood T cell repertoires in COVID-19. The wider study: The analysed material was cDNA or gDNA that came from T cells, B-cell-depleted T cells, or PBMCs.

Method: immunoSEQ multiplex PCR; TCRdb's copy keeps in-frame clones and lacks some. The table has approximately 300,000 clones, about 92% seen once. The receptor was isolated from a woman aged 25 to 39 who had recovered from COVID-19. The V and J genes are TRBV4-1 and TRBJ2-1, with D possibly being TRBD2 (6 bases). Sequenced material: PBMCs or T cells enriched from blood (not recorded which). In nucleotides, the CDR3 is TGCGCCAGCAGCCCCGGGGGTAGCTCCTACAATGAGCAGTTCTTC. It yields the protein CASSPGGSSYNEQFF.